The present TCR beta chain was sequenced within a study of Graves' ophthalmopathy and Graves' hyperthyroidism. Study in general: Peripheral blood (taken before any treatment) was collected at initial diagnosis. Study outcomes and limitations: Distinction of ophthalmopathy from stable hyperthyroidism by a 13-signature model reached 87.88% sensitivity and approximately 81% specificity.

This CDR3 contains 14 residues. Trimming removed 1 base from V and 6 bases from J, with 12 bases in between. Germline values: CDR1 LGHDT, CDR2 YNNKEL (reference sequence). Diagnosis was based on clinical symptoms, serum thyroxine, TRAb, thyroid ultrasound and orbital computed tomography. This clonotype was seen more than once but under ten times. No antigen is known for it. Amplification targeted the TCR beta CDR3 regions, with RNA transcripts as the source material. After a first-round RT-PCR with HTBI primers, a second-round multiplex PCR was run. Via MiXCR, TCRdb re-called the multiplex PCR reads, giving one row per CDR3 protein. In the table there are 400,000 to 500,000 distinct CDR3 sequences, 20% to 25% of which are singletons.

The sequenced sample consisted of peripheral blood. The V gene is TRBV3-1, the J gene TRBJ1-1; D is unresolved. The receptor was isolated from a woman aged 18 to 35 with stable Graves' hyperthyroidism. The CDR3 sequence: CASSQGPTIPEAFF. The DNA for the CDR3 is TGTGCCAGCAGCCAAGGTCCCACAATCCCTGAAGCTTTCTTT.